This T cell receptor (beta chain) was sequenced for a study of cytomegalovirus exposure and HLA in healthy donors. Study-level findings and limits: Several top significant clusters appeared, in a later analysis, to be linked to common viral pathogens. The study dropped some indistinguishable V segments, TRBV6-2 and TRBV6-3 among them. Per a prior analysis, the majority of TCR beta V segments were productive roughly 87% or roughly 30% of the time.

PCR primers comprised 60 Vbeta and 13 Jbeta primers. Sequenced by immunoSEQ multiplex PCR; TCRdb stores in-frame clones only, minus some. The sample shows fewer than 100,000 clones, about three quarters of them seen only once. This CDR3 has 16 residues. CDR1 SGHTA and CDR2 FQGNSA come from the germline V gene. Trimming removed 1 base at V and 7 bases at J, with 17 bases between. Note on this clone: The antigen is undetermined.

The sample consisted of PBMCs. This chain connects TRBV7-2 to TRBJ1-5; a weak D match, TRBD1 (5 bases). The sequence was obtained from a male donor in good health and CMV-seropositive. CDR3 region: CASSLDGTISGQPQHF. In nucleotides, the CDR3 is TGTGCCAGCAGCTTAGACGGGACTATTAGTGGGCAGCCCCAGCATTTT.